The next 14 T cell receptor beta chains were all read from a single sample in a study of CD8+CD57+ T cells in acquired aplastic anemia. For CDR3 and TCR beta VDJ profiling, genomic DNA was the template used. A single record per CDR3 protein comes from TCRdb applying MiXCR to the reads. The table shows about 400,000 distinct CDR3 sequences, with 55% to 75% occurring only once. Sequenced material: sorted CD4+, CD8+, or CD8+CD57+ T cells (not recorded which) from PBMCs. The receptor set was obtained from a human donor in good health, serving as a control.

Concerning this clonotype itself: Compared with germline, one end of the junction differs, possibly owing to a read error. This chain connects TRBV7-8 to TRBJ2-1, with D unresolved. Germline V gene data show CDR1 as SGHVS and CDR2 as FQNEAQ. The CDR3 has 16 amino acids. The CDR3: CASSPRRAPSYNGQFF. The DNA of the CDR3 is TGTGCCAGCAGCCCCCGGAGAGCCCCGTCCTACAATGGGCAGTTCTTC.

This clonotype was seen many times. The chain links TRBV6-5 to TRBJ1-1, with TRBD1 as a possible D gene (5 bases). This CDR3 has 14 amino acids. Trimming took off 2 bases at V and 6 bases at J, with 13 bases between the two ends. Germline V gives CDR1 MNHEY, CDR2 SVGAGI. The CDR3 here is CASSYARDAPEAFF. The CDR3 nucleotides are TGTGCCAGCAGTTACGCCAGGGACGCACCTGAAGCTTTCTTT.

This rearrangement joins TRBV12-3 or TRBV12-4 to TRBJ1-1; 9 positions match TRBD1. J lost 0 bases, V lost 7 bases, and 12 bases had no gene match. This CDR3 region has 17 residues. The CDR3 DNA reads TGTGCCAGCACTTCCACCGGGACAGGGCCCATGAACACTGAAGCTTTCTTT. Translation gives CASTSTGTGPMNTEAFF.

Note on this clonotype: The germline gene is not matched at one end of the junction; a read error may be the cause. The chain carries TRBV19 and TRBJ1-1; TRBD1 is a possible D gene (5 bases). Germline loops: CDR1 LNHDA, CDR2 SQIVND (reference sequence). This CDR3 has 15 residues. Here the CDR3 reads CASSMAGRGSTEAFF. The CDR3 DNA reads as TGTGCCAGTAGTATGGCAGGGAGGGGAAGCACTGAGGCTTTCTTT.

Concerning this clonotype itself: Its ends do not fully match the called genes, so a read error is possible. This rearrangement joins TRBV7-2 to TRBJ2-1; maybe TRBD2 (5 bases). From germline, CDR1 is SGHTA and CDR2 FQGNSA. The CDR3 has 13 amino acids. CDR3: CASSVATCYEQIF. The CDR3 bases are TGTGCCAGCAGCGTAGCGACGTGCTATGAGCAGATCTTC.

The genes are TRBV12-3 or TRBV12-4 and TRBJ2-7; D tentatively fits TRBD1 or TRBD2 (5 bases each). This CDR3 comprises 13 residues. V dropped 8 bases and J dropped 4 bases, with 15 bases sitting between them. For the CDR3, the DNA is TGTGCCAGCGGAGAGGGGCGCGTTTACGAGCAGTACTTC. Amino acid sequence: CASGEGRVYEQYF.

CDR3 protein: CASSPEVLAGKETQYF. In nucleotides, the CDR3 is TGTGCCAGCAGTCCGGAAGTGCTGGCAGGGAAAGAGACCCAGTACTTC. This chain connects TRBV13 to TRBJ2-5, with D maybe TRBD1 (5 bases). The CDR3 has 16 residues. Between the trimmed V and J ends, which lost 6 bases and 3 bases, there was a span of 20 bases. Germline CDR1 and CDR2: PRHDT and FYEKMQ (reference sequence).

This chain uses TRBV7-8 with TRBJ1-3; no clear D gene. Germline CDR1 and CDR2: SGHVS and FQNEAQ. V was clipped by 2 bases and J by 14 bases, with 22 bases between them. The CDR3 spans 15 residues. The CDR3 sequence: CASSLTRVWENNLYF. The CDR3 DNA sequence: TGTGCCAGCAGCTTAACACGCGTCTGGGAAAACAACTTATATTTT.

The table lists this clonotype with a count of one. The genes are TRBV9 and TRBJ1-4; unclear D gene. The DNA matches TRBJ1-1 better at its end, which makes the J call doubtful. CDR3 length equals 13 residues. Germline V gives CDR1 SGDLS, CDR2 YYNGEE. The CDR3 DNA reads TGTGCCAGCAGCGATGGACCAGATGAAGAAGCTTTCTTT. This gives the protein CASSDGPDEEAFF.

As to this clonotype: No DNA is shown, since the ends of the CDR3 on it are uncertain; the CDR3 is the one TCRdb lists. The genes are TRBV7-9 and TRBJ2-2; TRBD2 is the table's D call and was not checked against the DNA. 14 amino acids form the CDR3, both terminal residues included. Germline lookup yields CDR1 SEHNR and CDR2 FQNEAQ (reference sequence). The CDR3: CASSLRYTQYFGPF.

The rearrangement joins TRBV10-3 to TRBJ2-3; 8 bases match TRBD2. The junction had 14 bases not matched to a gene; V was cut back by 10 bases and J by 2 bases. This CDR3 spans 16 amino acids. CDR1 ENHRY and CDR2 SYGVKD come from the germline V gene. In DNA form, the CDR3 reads TGTGCCACAAAAGCACTTGGCGGGGGGAACACAGATACGCAGTATTTT. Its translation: CATKALGGGNTDTQYF.

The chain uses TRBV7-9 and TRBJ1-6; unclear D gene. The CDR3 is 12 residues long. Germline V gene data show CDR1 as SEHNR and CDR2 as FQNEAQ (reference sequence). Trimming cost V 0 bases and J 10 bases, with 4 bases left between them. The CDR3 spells CASSLASSPLHF. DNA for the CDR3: TGTGCCAGCAGCTTAGCTTCCTCACCCCTCCACTTT.

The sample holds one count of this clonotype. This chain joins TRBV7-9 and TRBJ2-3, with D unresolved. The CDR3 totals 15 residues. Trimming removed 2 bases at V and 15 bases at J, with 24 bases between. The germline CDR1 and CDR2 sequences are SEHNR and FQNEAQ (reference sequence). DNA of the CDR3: TGTGCCAGCAGCTTACCTTGGCGGCTAATGAAAAACTGTTATTTT. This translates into CASSLPWRLMKNCYF.

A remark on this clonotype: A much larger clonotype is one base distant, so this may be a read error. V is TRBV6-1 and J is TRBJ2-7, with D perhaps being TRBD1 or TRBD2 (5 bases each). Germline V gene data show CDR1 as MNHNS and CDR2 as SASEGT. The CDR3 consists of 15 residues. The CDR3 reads CAGSEFGDPTPEQYF. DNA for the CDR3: TGTGCCGGCAGTGAATTCGGGGACCCCACCCCGGAGCAGTACTTC.